These 28 T cell receptor beta chains came from one sample sequenced in a study of T cell changes during pregnancy in multiple sclerosis. Using immunoSEQ multiplex PCR, the repertoire was profiled, and TCRdb retains in-frame clones only, with some absent. This sample yields some 40,000 clones, of which approximately 91% are seen a single time; around 3.9% belongs to the top ten. The input for sequencing was CD8+ T cells from peripheral blood mononuclear cells, taken in the first trimester of pregnancy. The receptor source for this set is a female donor with multiple sclerosis, enrolled in a pregnancy study.

This clone appeared a single time. The chain recombines TRBV30 with TRBJ2-2; D might be TRBD1 (6 bases). Germline CDR1 reads GTSNPN; CDR2 reads SVGIG (reference sequence). This CDR3 has 15 amino acids. V lost 3 bases and J 7 bases, leaving 18 bases between the germline ends. CDR3 coding DNA: TGTGCCTGGAGGGGCTACAGGGTCCAAGACGGGGAGCTGTTTTTT. Encoded protein: CAWRGYRVQDGELFF.

The genes are TRBV5-1 and TRBJ2-6; no reliable D call. The V and J ends lost 2 bases and 3 bases respectively, with 6 bases between them. Looked up from germline, CDR1 is SGHRS and CDR2 is YFSETQ. The CDR3 sequence is 14 residues long. CDR3 nucleotide sequence: TGCGCCAGCAGCTTCCCCGGTGGGGCCAACGTCCTGACTTTC. This translates into CASSFPGGANVLTF. The full variable domain, its missing parts supplied by reference TRBV5-1 and TRBJ2-6, is KAGVTQTPRYLIKTRGQQVTLSCSPISGHRSVSWYQQTPGQGLQFLFEYFSETQRNKGNFPGRFSGRQFSNSRSEMNVSTLELGDSALYLCASSFPGGANVLTFGAGSRLTVL.

This rearrangement joins TRBV15 to TRBJ2-1; D remains unclear. There are 12 residues in the CDR3. V was clipped by 3 bases and J by 6 bases, with 6 bases between them. Germline CDR1 LNHNV, CDR2 YYDKDF (reference sequence). As DNA, the CDR3 is TGTGCCACCAGCAGTCCTTCCAATGAGCAGTTCTTC. Translation: CATSSPSNEQFF. Variable domain in full (rest from reference TRBV15 and TRBJ2-1): DAMVIQNPRYQVTQFGKPVTLSCSQTLNHNVMYWYQQKSSQAPKLLFHYYDKDFNNEADTPDNFQSRRPNTSFCFLDIRSPGLGDTAMYLCATSSPSNEQFFGPGTRLTVL.

The CDR3 loop is CASSLGYAGGQDTQYF. CDR3 coding DNA: TGTGCCAGCAGCTTGGGTTATGCGGGGGGGCAGGATACGCAGTATTTT. The V and J genes are TRBV5-4 and TRBJ2-3; 9 bases are shared with TRBD2. J lost 6 bases, V lost 0 bases, and 8 bases had no gene match. The CDR3 extends over 16 amino acids. The germline gives CDR1 SGHNT, CDR2 YYREEE (reference sequence). Variable domain in full (rest from reference TRBV5-4 and TRBJ2-3): ETGVTQSPTHLIKTRGQQVTLRCSSQSGHNTVSWYQQALGQGPQFIFQYYREEENGRGNFPPRFSGLQFPNYSSELNVNALELDDSALYLCASSLGYAGGQDTQYFGPGTRLTVL.

CDR3 region: CASSEEGGGGELFF. The CDR3 bases are TGTGCCAGCAGCGAGGAAGGGGGCGGCGGGGAGCTGTTTTTT. The J gene is TRBJ2-2, the V gene TRBV9; 7 positions match TRBD1. Losses at the gene ends were 3 bases for V and 7 bases for J; bases not matched to a gene: 6. Germline lookup yields CDR1 SGDLS and CDR2 YYNGEE. The CDR3 is 14 amino acids.

The rearrangement links TRBV9 to TRBJ2-1; TRBD1 might be the D (7 bases). Germline loops: CDR1 SGDLS, CDR2 YYNGEE. The CDR3 sequence is 11 residues long. The V end lost 4 bases, the J end lost 9 bases, and 8 bases lay between the germline ends. For the CDR3, the DNA is TGTGCCAGCAGCCAGGGGGGTGAGCAGTTCTTC. Amino acid sequence: CASSQGGEQFF.

This clone was picked up one time. The chain uses TRBV12-5 and TRBJ2-5; TRBD1 matches at 7 bases. The CDR3 length is 13 residues. V shed 6 bases and J 5 bases; nucleotides not matched to a gene: 6. CDR1 and CDR2 from the germline V gene are LGHNT and FRNRAP. The CDR3 loop is CASGNRQGETQYF. CDR3 nucleotides: TGTGCTAGTGGCAACCGACAGGGCGAGACCCAGTACTTC.

The CDR3 spells CSVDYRRGRGENYGYTF. The CDR3 DNA reads TGCAGCGTTGATTATCGGAGGGGGCGCGGTGAGAACTATGGCTACACCTTC. The genes are TRBV29-1 and TRBJ1-2, with TRBD1 matching over 7 bases. V gave up 3 bases and J gave up 2 bases; unmatched junction bases: 15. CDR1 is SQVTM and CDR2 is ANQGSEA in the germline V gene. There are 17 residues in the CDR3.

The chain links TRBV7-9 to TRBJ2-7; 8 nucleotides agree with TRBD2. CDR3 length equals 15 residues. V was clipped by 4 bases and J by 1 base; unmatched bases: 6. The germline V gene has CDR1 SEHNR and CDR2 FQNEAQ (reference sequence). The CDR3 DNA is TGTGCCAGCAGCTCTACTAGACTAGCGTCCTACGAGCAGTACTTC. Translation gives CASSSTRLASYEQYF.

The chain couples TRBV7-3 to TRBJ1-2; D is undetermined. Germline-derived CDR1 and CDR2 are SGHTA and FQGTGA. Trimming took off 5 bases at V and 7 bases at J, with 14 bases between the two ends. The CDR3 contains 13 residues. In DNA form, the CDR3 reads TGTGCCAGCAGCACCCCCGGGAATACTGGCTACACCTTC. Translated: CASSTPGNTGYTF.

The chain joins TRBV7-6 to TRBJ1-2; D may be TRBD1 (6 bases). V shed 6 bases and J shed 3 bases, with 17 bases lying between them. Looked up from germline, CDR1 is SGHVS and CDR2 is FNYEAQ. The CDR3 is 15 residues long. The DNA of the CDR3 is TGTGCCAGCAGTATTATACAGGGTCCTTACTATGGCTACACCTTC. Amino acid sequence: CASSIIQGPYYGYTF. The full variable domain, in which reference TRBV7-6 and TRBJ1-2 provide the parts outside the CDR3, is GAGVSQSPRYKVTKRGQDVALRCDPISGHVSLYWYRQALGQGPEFLTYFNYEAQQDKSGLPNDRFSAERPEGSISTLTIQRTEQRDSAMYRCASSIIQGPYYGYTFGSGTRLTVV.

The J gene is TRBJ1-5, the V gene TRBV27; 8 bases match TRBD1. With 3 bases clipped from V and 6 bases from J, the junction kept 7 bases outside the gene matches. This CDR3 has 15 amino acids. Looked up from germline, CDR1 is MNHEY and CDR2 is SMNVEV (reference sequence). The CDR3 protein is CASSFTAGGPQPQHF. The CDR3 bases are TGTGCCAGCAGTTTTACGGCAGGGGGCCCTCAGCCCCAGCATTTT.

Note on this clone: The germline gene is not matched at one end of the junction; a read error may be the cause. The J gene is TRBJ2-1, the V gene TRBV13; D is possibly TRBD2 (6 bases). Per the germline V gene, CDR1 is PRHDT and CDR2 is FYEKMQ (reference sequence). The CDR3 loop spans 12 amino acids. The CDR3 here is CASSLGRGRQFF. The DNA for the CDR3 is TGTGCCAGCAGCCTAGGACGGGGGAGGCAGTTCTTC.

V is TRBV5-4 and J is TRBJ2-7, with D perhaps matching TRBD1 (9 bases). V was pared by 3 bases and J by 6 bases, with 16 bases between. The CDR3 is 14 amino acids. Germline CDR1 reads SGHNT; CDR2 reads YYREEE (reference sequence). The CDR3 DNA is TGTGCCAGCAGCTGTAGCGGGACAGGGTGCGAGCAGTACTTC. As protein: CASSCSGTGCEQYF.

The chain is built from TRBV7-9 and TRBJ2-3; unclear D gene. Germline V gene sequence: CDR1 SEHNR, CDR2 FQNEAQ (reference sequence). This CDR3 is built from 12 residues. V was pared by 5 bases and J by 3 bases, with 6 bases between. CDR3 sequence: CASSPRTDTQYF. Written as DNA, the CDR3 is TGTGCCAGCAGCCCTAGGACAGATACGCAGTATTTT.

This rearrangement joins TRBV27 to TRBJ1-5; possible D gene TRBD1, 6 bases. Germline V gene data show CDR1 as MNHEY and CDR2 as SMNVEV (reference sequence). This CDR3 region has 14 residues. V was cut by 3 bases and J by 2 bases, with 8 bases left in between. The CDR3 is CASSLSGGNQPQHF. CDR3 bases: TGTGCCAGCAGTTTGTCAGGGGGCAATCAGCCCCAGCATTTT.

The genes are TRBV4-3 and TRBJ2-1, with 13 bases aligning to TRBD2. With 1 base clipped from V and 7 bases from J, the junction kept 4 bases outside the gene matches. This CDR3 is built from 16 residues. CDR1 LGHNA and CDR2 YSLEER come from the germline V gene. CDR3 coding DNA: TGCGCCAGCAGCCAAGGTGGGACTAGCGGGGCGAATGAGCAGTTCTTC. Its protein product is CASSQGGTSGANEQFF.

This chain joins TRBV4-3 and TRBJ2-7; 7 bases match TRBD1. Germline V gene sequence: CDR1 LGHNA, CDR2 YSLEER. There are 14 residues in the CDR3. V lost 3 bases to trimming and J lost 0 bases; unmatched junction nucleotides: 2. The CDR3 loop reads CASSHRQGSYEQYF. In DNA, the CDR3 is TGCGCCAGCAGCCACAGACAGGGCTCCTACGAGCAGTACTTC.

The V call is TRBV6-5, the J call TRBJ1-5; no firm D call. This CDR3 comprises 13 residues. The germline V and J ends were trimmed by 2 bases and 8 bases, with 10 bases remaining between them. CDR1 and CDR2 from the germline V gene are MNHEY and SVGAGI. In nucleotides, the CDR3 is TGTGCCAGCAGTTACGGAGGAGTAGAGCCCCAGCATTTT. Protein product: CASSYGGVEPQHF.

This clone was seen only once. The J gene is TRBJ2-1, the V gene TRBV5-4; the match to TRBD2 covers 9 bases. Per the germline V gene, CDR1 is SGHNT and CDR2 is YYREEE (reference sequence). Unmatched junction bases numbered 7, after V lost 3 bases and J lost 9 bases. CDR3 length equals 14 residues. The CDR3 sequence is CASSWAGGSGEQFF. In DNA, the CDR3 is TGTGCCAGCAGCTGGGCGGGGGGGTCCGGTGAGCAGTTCTTC.

The chain combines TRBV29-1 with TRBJ2-7, with 7 bases lining up with TRBD2. Germline loops: CDR1 SQVTM, CDR2 ANQGSEA. The CDR3 consists of 15 residues. V shed 6 bases and J 0 bases; nucleotides not matched to a gene: 11. CDR3 DNA: TGCAGCGTCCGCGGCTGGCGGGGGTCCTCCTACGAGCAGTACTTC. Translated, it gives CSVRGWRGSSYEQYF.

The rearrangement links TRBV27 to TRBJ1-5; 7 nucleotides align to TRBD1. V lost 5 bases and J lost 4; bases outside the gene matches: 8. Germline V gene lookup returns CDR1 MNHEY and CDR2 SMNVEV (reference sequence). The CDR3 has 15 amino acids. The CDR3 nucleotides are TGTGCCAGCAGTCCTGGGACAGTCAGTAATCAGCCCCAGCATTTT. It specifies CASSPGTVSNQPQHF.

The chain links TRBV27 to TRBJ2-7; 7 bases are a match to TRBD2. The CDR3 spans 14 residues. The V segment lost 0 bases and the J segment 3 bases; nucleotides outside the gene matches: 2. Germline values: CDR1 MNHEY, CDR2 SMNVEV (reference sequence). The CDR3 loop reads CASSLSGGGYEQYF. DNA of the CDR3: TGTGCCAGCAGTTTATCGGGGGGGGGCTACGAGCAGTACTTC.

The V and J genes are TRBV7-6 and TRBJ2-3; 8 positions agree with TRBD2. The CDR3 spans 16 residues. J lost 5 bases, V lost 4 bases, and 11 bases had no gene match. CDR1 and CDR2 (germline): SGHVS, FNYEAQ. The CDR3 is CASSSRWRGAEDTQYF. For the CDR3, the DNA is TGTGCCAGCAGCTCCCGATGGCGGGGGGCAGAAGATACGCAGTATTTT.

The chain has TRBV6-1 and TRBJ2-1, with TRBD1 as a possible D gene (6 bases). Germline V gene lookup returns CDR1 MNHNS and CDR2 SASEGT. Trimming shortened V by 1 base and J by 0 bases, and 7 bases separated the two germline ends. The CDR3 spans 15 residues. The CDR3 DNA follows: TGTGCCAGCAGTGAAGGAGGGGGCTCCTACAATGAGCAGTTCTTC. Its protein product is CASSEGGGSYNEQFF.

The chain has TRBV12-5 and TRBJ1-1, with D unresolved. The CDR3 runs 14 residues. In germline, CDR1 is LGHNT, CDR2 FRNRAP. V lost 3 bases and J lost 3, with 11 bases in between. The CDR3 nucleotides read TGTGCTAGTGGTTTCGCCGGGAGCGACACTGAAGCTTTCTTT. This translates into CASGFAGSDTEAFF.

This clone is a singleton in its sample. The V call is TRBV7-9, the J call TRBJ2-2, with D perhaps TRBD1 (5 bases). Per germline, CDR1 SEHNR and CDR2 FQNEAQ (reference sequence). Trimming took 4 bases from V and 1 from J, leaving 7 bases between them. This CDR3 comprises 14 residues. The DNA for the CDR3 is TGTGCCAGCAGCTACGGACAGAACACCGGGGAGCTGTTTTTT. Its protein is CASSYGQNTGELFF.

This chain connects TRBV7-6 to TRBJ1-4; maybe TRBD1 (5 bases). The germline V and J ends were trimmed by 5 bases and 8 bases, with 12 bases remaining between them. This CDR3 has 13 residues. CDR1 is SGHVS and CDR2 is FNYEAQ in the germline V gene. CDR3 in amino acids: CASSLRGWEKLFF. The CDR3 nucleotides read TGTGCCAGCAGCCTCCGGGGGTGGGAAAAACTGTTTTTT. The whole variable domain, filled in from reference TRBV7-6 and TRBJ1-4, reads GAGVSQSPRYKVTKRGQDVALRCDPISGHVSLYWYRQALGQGPEFLTYFNYEAQQDKSGLPNDRFSAERPEGSISTLTIQRTEQRDSAMYRCASSLRGWEKLFFGSGTQLSVL.